This TCR beta chain came from a study of OX40 agonist ivuxolimab in advanced cancers. Study-level background: In this cohort, patients received ivuxolimab, an agonistic anti-OX40 (CD134) antibody. Each patient was given ivuxolimab into a vein every 2 weeks, at 0.01 to 10 mg/kg.

As regards this clone: Its target is unknown.

TCRdb keeps only in-frame clones here, not all; method: immunoSEQ multiplex PCR. This table has over 70,000 clones, about nine tenths appearing once. Study-wide results and caveats: Relative to CD4+, CD8+ T cells held more expanded clones on average.

Sampled blood was obtained at baseline, cycle 4 day 1, and cycle 7 day 1. The source of this sequence is an adult with an advanced solid tumor such as melanoma, head and neck, liver or kidney cancer. The sample here was CD4+ or CD8+ T cells sorted from blood, taken in a trial of the OX40 agonist ivuxolimab.

The CDR3 protein is CSAEGASNYGYTF. The CDR3 DNA follows: TGCAGCGCCGAGGGGGCTTCTAACTATGGCTACACCTTC. The chain has TRBV29-1 and TRBJ1-2; 7 bases are a match to TRBD1. Germline loops: CDR1 SQVTM, CDR2 ANQGSEA. The CDR3 contains 13 residues. V was clipped by 7 bases and J by 0 bases; unmatched bases: 5.